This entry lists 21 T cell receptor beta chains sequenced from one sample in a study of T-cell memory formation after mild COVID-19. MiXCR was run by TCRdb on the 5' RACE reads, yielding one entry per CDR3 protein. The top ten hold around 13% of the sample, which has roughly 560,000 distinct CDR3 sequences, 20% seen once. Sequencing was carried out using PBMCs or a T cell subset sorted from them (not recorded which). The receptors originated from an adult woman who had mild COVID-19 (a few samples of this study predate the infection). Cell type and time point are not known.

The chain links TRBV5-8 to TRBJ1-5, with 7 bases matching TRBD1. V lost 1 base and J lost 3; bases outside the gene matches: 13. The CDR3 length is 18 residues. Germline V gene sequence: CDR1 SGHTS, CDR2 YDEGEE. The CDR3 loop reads CASSLRATGRGFNQPQHF. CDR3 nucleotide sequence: TGTGCCAGCAGCTTGCGGGCGACAGGGAGGGGTTTCAATCAGCCCCAGCATTTT.

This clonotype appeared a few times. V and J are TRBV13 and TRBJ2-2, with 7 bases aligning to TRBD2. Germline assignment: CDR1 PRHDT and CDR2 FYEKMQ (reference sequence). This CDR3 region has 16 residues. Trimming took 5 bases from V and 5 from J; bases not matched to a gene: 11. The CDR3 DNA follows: TGTGCCAGCAGCCATAGGGAGGGGAAGGGAACCGGGGAGCTGTTTTTT. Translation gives CASSHREGKGTGELFF. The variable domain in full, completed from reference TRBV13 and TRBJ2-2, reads AAGVIQSPRHLIKEKRETATLKCYPIPRHDTVYWYQQGPGQDPQFLISFYEKMQSDKGSIPDRFSAQQFSDYHSELNMSSLELGDSALYFCASSHREGKGTGELFFGEGSRLTVL.

CDR3 amino acids: CASGRGRYEQYF. The DNA for the CDR3 is TGTGCCAGTGGCCGGGGGCGCTACGAGCAGTACTTC. The chain is built from TRBV19 and TRBJ2-7; D assignment may be TRBD1 or TRBD2 (6 bases each). CDR3 length: 12 amino acids. V lost 8 bases and J 3 bases, leaving 11 bases between the germline ends. Germline-derived CDR1 and CDR2 are LNHDA and SQIVND (reference sequence).

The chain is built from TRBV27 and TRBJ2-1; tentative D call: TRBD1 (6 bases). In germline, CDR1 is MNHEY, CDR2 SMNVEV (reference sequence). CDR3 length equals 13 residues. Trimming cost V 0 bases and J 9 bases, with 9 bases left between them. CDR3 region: CASSLSGTPEQFF. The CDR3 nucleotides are TGTGCCAGCAGTTTATCCGGGACACCTGAGCAGTTCTTC.

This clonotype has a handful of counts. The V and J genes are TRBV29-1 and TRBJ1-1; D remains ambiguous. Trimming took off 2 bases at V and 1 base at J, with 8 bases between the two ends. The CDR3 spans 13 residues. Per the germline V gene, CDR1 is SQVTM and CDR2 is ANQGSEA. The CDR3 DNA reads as TGCAGCGTTGAACTGTCAGGGAACACTGAAGCTTTCTTT. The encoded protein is CSVELSGNTEAFF.

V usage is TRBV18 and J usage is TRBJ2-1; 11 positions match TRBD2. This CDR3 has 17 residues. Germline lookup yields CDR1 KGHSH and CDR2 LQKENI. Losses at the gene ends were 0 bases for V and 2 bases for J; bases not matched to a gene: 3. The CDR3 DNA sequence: TGTGCCAGCTCACCACCTACTAGCGGGGGCACCTACAATGAGCAGTTCTTC. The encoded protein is CASSPPTSGGTYNEQFF.

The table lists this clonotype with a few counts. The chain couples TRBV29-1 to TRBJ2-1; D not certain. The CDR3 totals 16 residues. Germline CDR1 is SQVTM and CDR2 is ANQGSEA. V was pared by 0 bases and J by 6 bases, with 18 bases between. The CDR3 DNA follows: TGCAGCGTTGAAGACCGCCGTAGGCATTGGGGCAATGAGCAGTTCTTC. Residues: CSVEDRRRHWGNEQFF.

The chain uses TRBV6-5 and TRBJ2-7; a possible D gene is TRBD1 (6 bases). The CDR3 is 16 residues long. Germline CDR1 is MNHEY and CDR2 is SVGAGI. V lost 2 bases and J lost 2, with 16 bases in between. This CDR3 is CASSYGQAGDTYEQYF. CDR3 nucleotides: TGTGCCAGCAGTTACGGTCAGGCAGGGGATACCTACGAGCAGTACTTC.

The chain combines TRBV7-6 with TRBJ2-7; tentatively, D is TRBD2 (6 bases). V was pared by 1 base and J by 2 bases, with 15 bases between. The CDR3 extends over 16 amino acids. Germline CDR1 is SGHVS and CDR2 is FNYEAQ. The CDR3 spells CASSLGSGTRTYEQYF. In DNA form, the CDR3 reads TGTGCCAGCAGCTTAGGATCCGGGACTCGAACCTACGAGCAGTACTTC.

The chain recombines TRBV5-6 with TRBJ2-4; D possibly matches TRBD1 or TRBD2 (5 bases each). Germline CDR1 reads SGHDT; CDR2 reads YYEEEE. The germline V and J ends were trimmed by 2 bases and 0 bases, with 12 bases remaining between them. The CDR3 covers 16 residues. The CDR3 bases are TGTGCCAGCAGCTTTCGGGGCTCACTAGCCAAAAACATTCAGTACTTC. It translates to CASSFRGSLAKNIQYF.

The CDR3 DNA reads TGTGCCAGCAGGAACCAACGGGGGACACCCCTCCACTTT. Its translation: CASRNQRGTPLHF. The chain combines TRBV6-5 with TRBJ1-6; the D gene is possibly TRBD1 (5 bases). Per the germline V gene, CDR1 is MNHEY and CDR2 is SVGAGI. The CDR3 extends over 13 amino acids. The V end was cut by 6 bases, the J end by 11 bases, with 14 bases between.

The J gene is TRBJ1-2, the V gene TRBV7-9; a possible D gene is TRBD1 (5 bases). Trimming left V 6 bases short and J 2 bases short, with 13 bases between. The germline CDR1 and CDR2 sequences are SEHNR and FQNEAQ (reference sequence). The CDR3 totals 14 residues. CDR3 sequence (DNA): TGTGCCAGCAGACCCCCGGGACGGAACTATGGCTACACCTTC. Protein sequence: CASRPPGRNYGYTF.

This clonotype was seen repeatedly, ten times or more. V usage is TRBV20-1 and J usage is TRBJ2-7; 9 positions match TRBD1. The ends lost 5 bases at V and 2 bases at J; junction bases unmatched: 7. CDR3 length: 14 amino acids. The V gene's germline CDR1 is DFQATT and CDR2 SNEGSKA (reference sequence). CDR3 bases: TGCAGTGCTTTTCCGGGACAGGGTCCCTACGAGCAGTACTTC. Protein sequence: CSAFPGQGPYEQYF.

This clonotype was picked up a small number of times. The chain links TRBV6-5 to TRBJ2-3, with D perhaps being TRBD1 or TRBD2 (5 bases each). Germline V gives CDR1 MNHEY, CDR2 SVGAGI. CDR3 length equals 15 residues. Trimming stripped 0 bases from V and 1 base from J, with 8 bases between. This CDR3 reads CASSYSGARTDTQYF. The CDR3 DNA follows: TGTGCCAGCAGTTACTCCGGGGCCCGCACAGATACGCAGTATTTT.

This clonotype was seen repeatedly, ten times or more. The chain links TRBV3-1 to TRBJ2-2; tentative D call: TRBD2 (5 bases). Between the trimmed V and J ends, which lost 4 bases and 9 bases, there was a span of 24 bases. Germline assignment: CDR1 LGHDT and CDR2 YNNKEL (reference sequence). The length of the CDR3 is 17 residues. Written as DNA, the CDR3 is TGTGCCAGCAGCCGTTCGGAACGGGATACCTATTTGCGGGAGCTGTTTTTT. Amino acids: CASSRSERDTYLRELFF.

The CDR3 sequence: CASSPRTGSGTDTQYF. The CDR3 DNA is TGTGCCAGCAGCCCCCGGACAGGATCGGGCACAGATACGCAGTATTTT. The chain couples TRBV13 to TRBJ2-3; 7 bases align to TRBD1. V was pared by 5 bases and J by 1 base, with 9 bases of the junction left unmatched. CDR1 and CDR2 (germline): PRHDT, FYEKMQ (reference sequence). The CDR3 consists of 16 residues.

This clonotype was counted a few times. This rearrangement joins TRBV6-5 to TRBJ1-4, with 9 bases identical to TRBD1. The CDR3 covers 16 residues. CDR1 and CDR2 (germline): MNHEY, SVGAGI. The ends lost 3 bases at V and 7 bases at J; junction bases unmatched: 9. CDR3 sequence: CASSYFGTGSGEKLFF. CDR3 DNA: TGTGCCAGCAGTTATTTCGGGACAGGGAGCGGTGAAAAACTGTTTTTT.

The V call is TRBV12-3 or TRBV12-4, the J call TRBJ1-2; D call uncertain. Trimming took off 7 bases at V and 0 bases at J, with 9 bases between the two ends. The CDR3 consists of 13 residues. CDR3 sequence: CASTSATNYGYTF. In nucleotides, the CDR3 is TGTGCCAGCACGAGTGCCACTAACTATGGCTACACCTTC.

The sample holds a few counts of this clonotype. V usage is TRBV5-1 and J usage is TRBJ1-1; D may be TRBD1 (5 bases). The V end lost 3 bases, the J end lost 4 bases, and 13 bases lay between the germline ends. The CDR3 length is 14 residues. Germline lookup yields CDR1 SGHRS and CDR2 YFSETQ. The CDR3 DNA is TGCGCCAGCAGCTCGGCAGACAGTCGCACTGAAGCTTTCTTT. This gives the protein CASSSADSRTEAFF.

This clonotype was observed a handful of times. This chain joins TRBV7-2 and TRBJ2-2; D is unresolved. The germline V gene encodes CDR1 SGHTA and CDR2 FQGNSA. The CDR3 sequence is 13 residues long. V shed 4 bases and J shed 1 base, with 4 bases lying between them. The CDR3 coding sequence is TGTGCCAGCAGCTCTCGGAACACCGGGGAGCTGTTTTTT. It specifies CASSSRNTGELFF. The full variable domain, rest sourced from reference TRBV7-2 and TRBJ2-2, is GAGVSQSPSNKVTEKGKDVELRCDPISGHTALYWYRQSLGQGLEFLIYFQGNSAPDKSGLPSDRFSAERTGGSVSTLTIQRTQQEDSAVYLCASSSRNTGELFFGEGSRLTVL.

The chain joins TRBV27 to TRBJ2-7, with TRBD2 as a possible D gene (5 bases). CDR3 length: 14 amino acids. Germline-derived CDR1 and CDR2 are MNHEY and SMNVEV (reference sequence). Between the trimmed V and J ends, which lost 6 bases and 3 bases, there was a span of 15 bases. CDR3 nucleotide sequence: TGTGCCAGCAGGTCGGGGAGCCGAAACTACGAGCAGTACTTC. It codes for CASRSGSRNYEQYF.